These 16 T cell receptor beta chains originate from one sample sequenced in a study of human T cells and chemical hapten exposure (dated by TCRdb to the early 2020s). The label giving this sample's time point can be read as: patch test 1, 2 weeks after DPC sensitization. The treatment or condition label here, explained by the study, means: therapeutic diphenylcyclopropenone sensitization with weekly scalp DPC. Preparation of the library involved RACE. The listed sequencing device is NextSeq 500. TCRdb's own reprocessing of the public reads used fastp at Q25 and MiXCR and kept productive beta chains. Each record represents a unique CDR3 protein, reported with the most common genes and DNA among its rows. The sample table shows 300,000 to 400,000 distinct CDR3 sequences, and under 9% are seen once. The top ten clonotypes cover roughly 8% of the sample. Specimen: whole blood, collected in connection with sensitization to the hapten diphenylcyclopropenone (DPC). The receptors come from a woman younger than 35 with alopecia areata. Some clones in this sample may be carry-over from other donors' samples.

This clonotype was counted only a few times. The chain joins TRBV2 to TRBJ2-2; D call uncertain. Germline values: CDR1 SNHLY, CDR2 FYNNEI. The CDR3 runs to 13 residues. The ends were cut back, 6 bases at V and 1 base at J, with 6 bases in the middle. The CDR3 spells CASRVENTGELFF. CDR3 nucleotides: TGTGCCAGCAGAGTAGAGAACACCGGGGAGCTGTTTTTT.

At least ten counts were recorded for this clonotype. The chain has TRBV7-8 and TRBJ2-5; D may be TRBD1 (7 bases). CDR3 length equals 17 residues. V dropped 1 base and J dropped 3 bases, with 18 bases sitting between them. CDR1 is SGHVS and CDR2 is FQNEAQ in the germline V gene. CDR3 DNA: TGTGCCAGCAGCTTAGTATCCCCAGGGGGAGGAAAAGAGACCCAGTACTTC. Amino acids: CASSLVSPGGGKETQYF.

The chain couples TRBV18 to TRBJ2-1; unclear D gene. V was cut by 5 bases and J by 6 bases, with 8 bases left in between. This CDR3 is built from 12 residues. CDR1 is KGHSH, CDR2 LQKENI, per germline. The CDR3 DNA is TGTGCCAGCTCAGCCGACGGCAATGAGCAGTTCTTC. As protein: CASSADGNEQFF.

The CDR3 protein is CASSLRNQQSPLHF. CDR3 DNA sequence: TGTGCCAGCAGTTTACGGAATCAGCAATCACCCCTCCACTTT. The V call is TRBV27, the J call TRBJ1-6; no definite D call. Trimming cost V 2 bases and J 10 bases, with 12 bases left between them. The CDR3 runs to 14 residues. The V gene's germline CDR1 is MNHEY and CDR2 SMNVEV (reference sequence).

This clonotype was found a few times. The chain combines TRBV7-2 with TRBJ2-7; TRBD2 matches 8 bases. Germline V gives CDR1 SGHTA, CDR2 FQGNSA. Unmatched junction bases numbered 8, after V lost 7 bases and J lost 3 bases. The CDR3 consists of 14 residues. CDR3 region: CASTLSGALYEQYF. The CDR3 DNA follows: TGTGCCAGCACCCTTAGCGGGGCCCTCTACGAGCAGTACTTC. The whole variable domain, remainder taken from reference TRBV7-2 and TRBJ2-7, is GAGVSQSPSNKVTEKGKDVELRCDPISGHTALYWYRQSLGQGLEFLIYFQGNSAPDKSGLPSDRFSAERTGGSVSTLTIQRTQQEDSAVYLCASTLSGALYEQYFGPGTRLTVT.

Comment on this clonotype: It may be a read error: a sequence one base away is much more abundant. The chain combines TRBV20-1 with TRBJ2-7; 10 bases fit TRBD2. CDR1 and CDR2 from the germline V gene are DFQATT and SNEGSKA (reference sequence). The CDR3 loop spans 13 amino acids. J gave up 4 bases and V 6 bases, and 6 bases lay outside the gene matches. CDR3 DNA sequence: TGCAGTGCCTCCAGACTAGCGGGTTACGAGCAGTACTTC. Protein product: CSASRLAGYEQYF.

The chain links TRBV4-1 to TRBJ2-7; unclear D gene. V lost 0 bases and J lost 0, with 15 bases in between. The V gene's germline CDR1 is MGHRA and CDR2 YSYEKL. The CDR3 has 17 amino acids. The CDR3 DNA follows: TGCGCCAGCAGCCAAGACTTAAGGACGGACCTCTCCTACGAGCAGTACTTC. It codes for CASSQDLRTDLSYEQYF.

This clonotype was found a few times. The V and J genes are TRBV12-3 or TRBV12-4 and TRBJ1-2; tentatively, D is TRBD1 (5 bases). The CDR3 loop spans 13 amino acids. Trimming took 9 bases from V and 4 from J, leaving 15 bases between them. The CDR3 DNA reads TGTGCCAGTAGTGACGGACAAGTCTATGGCTACACCTTC. Protein: CASSDGQVYGYTF.

This clonotype came up a few times. V is TRBV4-3 and J is TRBJ2-1; D is ambiguous. CDR1 and CDR2 (germline): LGHNA, YSLEER. This CDR3 contains 15 residues. The V end was cut by 4 bases, the J end by 5 bases, with 15 bases between. The chain's CDR3 is CASSPGPASNNEQFF. CDR3 nucleotides: TGCGCCAGCAGCCCTGGGCCCGCCTCTAACAATGAGCAGTTCTTC.

V and J are TRBV6-5 and TRBJ2-1; D unresolved. The CDR3 is made up of 11 amino acids. Germline V lookup: CDR1 MNHEY, CDR2 SVGAGI. Trimming cost V 5 bases and J 9 bases, with 8 bases left between them. CDR3 residues: CASSTGGEQFF. The CDR3 nucleotides read TGTGCCAGCAGTACCGGCGGTGAGCAGTTCTTC.

The chain employs TRBV6-5 and TRBJ1-2; no clear D gene. V shed 0 bases and J shed 6 bases, with 11 bases lying between them. The CDR3 has 14 amino acids. Germline V gene sequence: CDR1 MNHEY, CDR2 SVGAGI. The CDR3 bases are TGTGCCAGCAGTTACTCAGGGCAGGTCCATGGCTACACCTTC. This codes for CASSYSGQVHGYTF.

The rearrangement joins TRBV20-1 to TRBJ1-2; unclear D gene. Deletions cut 3 bases from V and 0 bases from J, with 8 bases between. This CDR3 has 13 residues. Germline-derived CDR1 and CDR2 are DFQATT and SNEGSKA (reference sequence). In DNA, the CDR3 is TGCAGTGCTAGTGCTGGGACTAACTATGGCTACACCTTC. This translates into CSASAGTNYGYTF.

The gene calls are TRBV20-1 and TRBJ1-6; D is possibly TRBD1 (6 bases). This CDR3 comprises 17 residues. CDR1 DFQATT and CDR2 SNEGSKA come from the germline V gene (reference sequence). Trimming took off 1 base at V and 0 bases at J, with 13 bases between the two ends. CDR3 bases: TGCAGTGCTAGAGTAAAGTACAGGGCCTCCTATAATTCACCCCTCCACTTT. This encodes CSARVKYRASYNSPLHF.

This clonotype was seen only a few times. The genes are TRBV28 and TRBJ1-2; D unresolved. Germline V gene sequence: CDR1 MDHEN, CDR2 SYDVKM. This CDR3 comprises 12 residues. The ends were cut back, 5 bases at V and 1 base at J, with 5 bases in the middle. The CDR3 DNA reads as TGTGCCAGCAGTGAGATTAACTATGGCTACACCTTC. This translates into CASSEINYGYTF.

This clonotype was detected a few times. This sequence joins TRBV7-8 and TRBJ1-5; D is perhaps TRBD1 (6 bases). Trimming shortened V by 8 bases and J by 1 base, and 12 bases separated the two germline ends. There are 14 residues in the CDR3. The germline V gene encodes CDR1 SGHVS and CDR2 FQNEAQ. CDR3: CASGGALSNQPQHF. CDR3 sequence (DNA): TGTGCCAGCGGGGGGGCGCTAAGCAATCAGCCCCAGCATTTT.

Many counts were recorded for this clonotype. The rearrangement joins TRBV7-9 to TRBJ2-3; D not certain. The CDR3 has 18 amino acids. Deletions cut 2 bases from V and 0 bases from J, with 18 bases between. Per germline, CDR1 SEHNR and CDR2 FQNEAQ (reference sequence). CDR3 bases: TGTGCCAGCAGCTTACAAGGATCTAGACCAAGTAGCACAGATACGCAGTATTTT. Its translation: CASSLQGSRPSSTDTQYF. Based on the CDR3 plus reference TRBV7-9 and TRBJ2-3, the full variable domain is DTGVSQNPRHKITKRGQNVTFRCDPISEHNRLYWYRQTLGQGPEFLTYFQNEAQLEKSRLLSDRFSAERPKGSFSTLEIQRTEQGDSAMYLCASSLQGSRPSSTDTQYFGPGTRLTVL.